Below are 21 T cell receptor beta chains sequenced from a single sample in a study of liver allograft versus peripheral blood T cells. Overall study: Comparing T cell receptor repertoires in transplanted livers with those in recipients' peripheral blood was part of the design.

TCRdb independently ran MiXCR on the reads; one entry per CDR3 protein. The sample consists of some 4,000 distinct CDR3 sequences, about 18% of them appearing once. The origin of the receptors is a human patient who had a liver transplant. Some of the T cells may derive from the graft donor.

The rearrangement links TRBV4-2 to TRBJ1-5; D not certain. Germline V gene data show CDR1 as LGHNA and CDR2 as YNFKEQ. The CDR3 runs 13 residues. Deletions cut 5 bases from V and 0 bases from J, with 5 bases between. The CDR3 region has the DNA TGTGCCAGCAGCTCCAATAGCAATCAGCCCCAGCATTTT. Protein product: CASSSNSNQPQHF.

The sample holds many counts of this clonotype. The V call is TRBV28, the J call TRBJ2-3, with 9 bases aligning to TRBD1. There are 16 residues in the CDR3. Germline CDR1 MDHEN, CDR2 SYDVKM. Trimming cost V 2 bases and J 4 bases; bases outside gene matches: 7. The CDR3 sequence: CASSLGWDREADTQYF. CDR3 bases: TGTGCCAGCAGTTTAGGGTGGGACAGGGAGGCAGATACGCAGTATTTT.

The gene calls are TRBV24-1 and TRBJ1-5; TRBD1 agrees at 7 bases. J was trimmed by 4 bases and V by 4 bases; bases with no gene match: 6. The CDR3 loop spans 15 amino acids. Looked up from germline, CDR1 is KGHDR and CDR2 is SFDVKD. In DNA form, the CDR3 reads TGTGCCACCAGTGACCGGGACAGAGATAATCAGCCCCAGCATTTT. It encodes CATSDRDRDNQPQHF.

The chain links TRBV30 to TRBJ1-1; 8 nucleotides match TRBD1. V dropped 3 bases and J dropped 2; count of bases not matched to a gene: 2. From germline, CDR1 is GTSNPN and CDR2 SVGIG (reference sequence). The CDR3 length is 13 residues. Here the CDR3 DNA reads TGTGCCTGGAGGACAGGGGAAAACACTGAAGCTTTCTTT. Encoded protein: CAWRTGENTEAFF.

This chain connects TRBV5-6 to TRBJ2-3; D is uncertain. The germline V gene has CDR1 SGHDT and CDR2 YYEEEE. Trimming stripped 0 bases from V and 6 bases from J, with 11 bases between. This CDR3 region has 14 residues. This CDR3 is CASSLGGFRDTQYF. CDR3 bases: TGTGCCAGCAGCTTGGGGGGATTCCGGGATACGCAGTATTTT.

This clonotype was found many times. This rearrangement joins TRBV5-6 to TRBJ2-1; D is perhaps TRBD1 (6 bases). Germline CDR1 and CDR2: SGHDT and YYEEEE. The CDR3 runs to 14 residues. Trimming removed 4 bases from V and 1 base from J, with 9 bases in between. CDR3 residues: CASSPGASYNEQFF. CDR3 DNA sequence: TGTGCCAGCAGCCCAGGGGCGTCCTACAATGAGCAGTTCTTC. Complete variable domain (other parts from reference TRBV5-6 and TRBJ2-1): DAGVTQSPTHLIKTRGQQVTLRCSPKSGHDTVSWYQQALGQGPQFIFQYYEEEERQRGNFPDRFSGHQFPNYSSELNVNALLLGDSALYLCASSPGASYNEQFFGPGTRLTVL.

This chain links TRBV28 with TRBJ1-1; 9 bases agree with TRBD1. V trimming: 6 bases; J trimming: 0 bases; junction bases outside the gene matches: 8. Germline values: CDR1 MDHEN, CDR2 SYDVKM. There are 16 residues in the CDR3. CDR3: CASSLAGQGLNTEAFF. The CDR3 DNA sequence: TGTGCCAGCAGCTTGGCGGGACAGGGCCTGAACACTGAAGCTTTCTTT.

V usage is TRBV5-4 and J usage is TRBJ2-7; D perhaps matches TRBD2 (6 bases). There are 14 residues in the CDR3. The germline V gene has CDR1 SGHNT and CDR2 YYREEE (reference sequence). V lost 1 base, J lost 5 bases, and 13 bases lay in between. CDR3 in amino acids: CASSLNGSPHEQYF. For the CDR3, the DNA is TGTGCCAGCAGCTTGAACGGGAGTCCCCACGAGCAGTACTTC.

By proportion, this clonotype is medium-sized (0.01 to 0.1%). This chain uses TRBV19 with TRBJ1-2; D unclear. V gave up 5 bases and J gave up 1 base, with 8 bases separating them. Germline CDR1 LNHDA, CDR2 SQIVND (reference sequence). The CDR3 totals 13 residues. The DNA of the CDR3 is TGTGCCAGTAGTGCCGCCGTTAACTATGGCTACACCTTC. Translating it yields CASSAAVNYGYTF.

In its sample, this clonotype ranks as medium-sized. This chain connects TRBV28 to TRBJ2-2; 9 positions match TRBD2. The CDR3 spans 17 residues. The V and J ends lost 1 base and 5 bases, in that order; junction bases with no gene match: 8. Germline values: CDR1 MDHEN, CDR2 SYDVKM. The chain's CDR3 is CASSLYGGRAGTGELFF. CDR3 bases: TGTGCCAGCAGTTTATATGGCGGGAGGGCCGGAACCGGGGAGCTGTTTTTT.

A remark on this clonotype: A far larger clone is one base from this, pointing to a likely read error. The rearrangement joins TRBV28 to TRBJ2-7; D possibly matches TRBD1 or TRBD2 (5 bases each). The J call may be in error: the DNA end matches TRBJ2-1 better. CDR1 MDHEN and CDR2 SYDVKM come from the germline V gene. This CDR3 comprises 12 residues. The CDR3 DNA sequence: TGTGCCACCGTGGGGGACTACAATGAGCAGTTCTTC. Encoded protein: CATVGDYNEQFF.

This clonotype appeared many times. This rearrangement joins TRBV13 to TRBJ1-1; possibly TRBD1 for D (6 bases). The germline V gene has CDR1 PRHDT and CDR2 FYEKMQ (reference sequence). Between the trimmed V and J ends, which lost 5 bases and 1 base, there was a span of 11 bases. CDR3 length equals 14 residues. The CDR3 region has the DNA TGTGCCAGCAGCGAGCAAGGGGGGAACACTGAAGCTTTCTTT. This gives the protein CASSEQGGNTEAFF.

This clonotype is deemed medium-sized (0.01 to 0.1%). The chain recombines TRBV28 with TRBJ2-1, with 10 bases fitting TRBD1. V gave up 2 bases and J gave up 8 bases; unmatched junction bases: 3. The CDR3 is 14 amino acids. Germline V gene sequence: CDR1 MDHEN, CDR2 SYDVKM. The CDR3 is CASSLQGQGDEQFF. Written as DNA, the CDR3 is TGTGCCAGCAGTTTACAAGGACAGGGGGATGAGCAGTTCTTC.

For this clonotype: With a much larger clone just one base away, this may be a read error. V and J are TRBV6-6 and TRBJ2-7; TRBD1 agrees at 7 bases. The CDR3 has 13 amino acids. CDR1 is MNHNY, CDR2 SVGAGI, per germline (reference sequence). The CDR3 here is CTTWTGDSYEQYF. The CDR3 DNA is TGTACCACCTGGACAGGAGACTCCTACGAGCAGTACTTC.

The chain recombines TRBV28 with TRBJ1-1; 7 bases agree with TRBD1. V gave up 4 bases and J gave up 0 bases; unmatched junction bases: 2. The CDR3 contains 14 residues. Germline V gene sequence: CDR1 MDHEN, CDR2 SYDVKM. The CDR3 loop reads CASSSDRLNTEAFF. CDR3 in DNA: TGTGCCAGCAGTTCGGACAGGTTGAACACTGAAGCTTTCTTT.

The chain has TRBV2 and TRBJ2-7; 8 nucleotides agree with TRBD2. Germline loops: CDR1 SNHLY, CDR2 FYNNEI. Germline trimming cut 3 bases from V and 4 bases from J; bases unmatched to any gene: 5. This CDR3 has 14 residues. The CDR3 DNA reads TGTGCCAGCAGTGATGCGGGGGGCTCTTACGAGCAGTACTTC. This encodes CASSDAGGSYEQYF.

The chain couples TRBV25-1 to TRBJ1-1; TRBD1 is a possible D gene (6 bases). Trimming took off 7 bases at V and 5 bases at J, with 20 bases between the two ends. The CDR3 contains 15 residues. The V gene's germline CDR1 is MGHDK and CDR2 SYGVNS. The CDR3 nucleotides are TGTGCCAGCAATGGTAGTTTATCAGGGGCTACTGAAGCTTTCTTT. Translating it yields CASNGSLSGATEAFF.

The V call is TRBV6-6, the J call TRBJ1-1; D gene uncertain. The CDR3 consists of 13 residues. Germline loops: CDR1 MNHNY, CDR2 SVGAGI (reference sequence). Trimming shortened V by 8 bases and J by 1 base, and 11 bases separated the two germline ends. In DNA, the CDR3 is TGTGCCAGCTCCCTCCAGCCGAACACTGAAGCTTTCTTT. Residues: CASSLQPNTEAFF.

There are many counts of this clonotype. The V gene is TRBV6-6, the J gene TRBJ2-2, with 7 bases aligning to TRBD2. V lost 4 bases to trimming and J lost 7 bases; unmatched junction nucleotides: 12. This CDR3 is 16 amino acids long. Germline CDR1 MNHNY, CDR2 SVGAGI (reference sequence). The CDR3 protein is CASSSWAGDINGELFF. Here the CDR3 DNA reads TGTGCCAGCAGTTCCTGGGCGGGAGATATAAACGGGGAGCTGTTTTTT.

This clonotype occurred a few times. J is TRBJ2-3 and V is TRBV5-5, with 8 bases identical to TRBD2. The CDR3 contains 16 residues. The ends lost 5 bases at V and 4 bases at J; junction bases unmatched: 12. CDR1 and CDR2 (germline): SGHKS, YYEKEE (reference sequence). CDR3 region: CASSPPGERESDTQYF. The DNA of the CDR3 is TGTGCCAGCAGTCCCCCGGGGGAGCGGGAGTCAGATACGCAGTATTTT.

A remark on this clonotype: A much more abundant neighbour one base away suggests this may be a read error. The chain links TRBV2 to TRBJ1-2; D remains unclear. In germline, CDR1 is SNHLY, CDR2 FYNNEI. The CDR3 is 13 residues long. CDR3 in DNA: TGTGCCAGCAGAGAAGAGATAAACTATGGCTACACCTTC. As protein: CASREEINYGYTF.